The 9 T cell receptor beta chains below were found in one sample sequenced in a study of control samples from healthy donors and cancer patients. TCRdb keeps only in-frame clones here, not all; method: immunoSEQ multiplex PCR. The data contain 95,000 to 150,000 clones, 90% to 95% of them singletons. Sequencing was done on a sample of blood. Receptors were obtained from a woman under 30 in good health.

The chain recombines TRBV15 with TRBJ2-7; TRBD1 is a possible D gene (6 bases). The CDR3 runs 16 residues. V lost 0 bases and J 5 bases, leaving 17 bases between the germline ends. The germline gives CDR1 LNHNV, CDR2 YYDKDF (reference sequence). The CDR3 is CATSRDFLGARDEQYF. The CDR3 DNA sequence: TGTGCCACCAGCAGAGATTTTCTGGGGGCGCGGGACGAGCAGTACTTC.

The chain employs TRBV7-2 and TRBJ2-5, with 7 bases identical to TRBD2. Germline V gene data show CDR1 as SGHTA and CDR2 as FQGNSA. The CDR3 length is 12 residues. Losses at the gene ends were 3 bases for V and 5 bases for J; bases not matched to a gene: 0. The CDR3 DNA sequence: TGTGCCAGCAGCTTCGGGGGGGAGACCCAGTACTTC. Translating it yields CASSFGGETQYF.

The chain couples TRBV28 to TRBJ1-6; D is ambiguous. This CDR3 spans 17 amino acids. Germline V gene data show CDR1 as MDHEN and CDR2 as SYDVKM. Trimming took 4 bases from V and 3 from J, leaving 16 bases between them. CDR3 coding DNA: TGTGCCAGCAGTTCGCCTTGGACGGCAAACTATAATTCACCCCTCCACTTT. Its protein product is CASSSPWTANYNSPLHF.

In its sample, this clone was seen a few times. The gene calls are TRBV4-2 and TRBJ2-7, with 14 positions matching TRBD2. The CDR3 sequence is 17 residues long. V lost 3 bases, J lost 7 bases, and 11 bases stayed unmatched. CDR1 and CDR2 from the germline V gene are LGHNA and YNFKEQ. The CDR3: CASSQEPLGTSGGEQYF. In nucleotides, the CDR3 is TGTGCCAGCAGCCAGGAGCCTCTTGGGACTAGCGGGGGAGAGCAGTACTTC.

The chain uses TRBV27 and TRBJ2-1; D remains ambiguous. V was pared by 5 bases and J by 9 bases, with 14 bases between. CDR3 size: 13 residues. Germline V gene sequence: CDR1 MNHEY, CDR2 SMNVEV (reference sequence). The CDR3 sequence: CASSLLPGGEQFF. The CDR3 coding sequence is TGTGCCAGCAGTCTACTCCCGGGCGGTGAGCAGTTCTTC.

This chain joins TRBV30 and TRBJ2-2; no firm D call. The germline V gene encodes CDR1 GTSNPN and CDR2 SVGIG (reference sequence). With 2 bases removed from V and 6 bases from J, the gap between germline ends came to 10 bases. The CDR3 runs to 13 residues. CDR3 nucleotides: TGTGCCTGGAGTACCGTCATTGCCGGGGAGCTGTTTTTT. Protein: CAWSTVIAGELFF.

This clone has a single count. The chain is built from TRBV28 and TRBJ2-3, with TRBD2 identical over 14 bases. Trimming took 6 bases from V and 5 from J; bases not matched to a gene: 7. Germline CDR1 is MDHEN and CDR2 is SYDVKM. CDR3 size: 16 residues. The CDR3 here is CASSLGLAGGGDTQYF. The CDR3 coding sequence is TGTGCCAGCAGCCTTGGACTAGCGGGAGGAGGAGATACGCAGTATTTT. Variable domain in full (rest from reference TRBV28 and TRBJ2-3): DVKVTQSSRYLVKRTGEKVFLECVQDMDHENMFWYRQDPGLGLRLIYFSYDVKMKEKGDIPEGYSVSREKKERFSLILESASTNQTSMYLCASSLGLAGGGDTQYFGPGTRLTVL.

The CDR3 DNA reads TGTGCCAGCAGCCCCGGAGGAGCTGGAAACACCATATATTTT. This translates into CASSPGGAGNTIYF. The V call is TRBV9, the J call TRBJ1-3; D remains ambiguous. V was trimmed by 4 bases and J by 2 bases, leaving 10 bases between them. In germline, CDR1 is SGDLS, CDR2 YYNGEE. There are 14 residues in the CDR3.

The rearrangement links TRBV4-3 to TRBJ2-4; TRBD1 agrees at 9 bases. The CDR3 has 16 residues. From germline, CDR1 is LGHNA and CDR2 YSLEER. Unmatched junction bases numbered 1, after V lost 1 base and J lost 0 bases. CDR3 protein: CASSQGTGEAKNIQYF. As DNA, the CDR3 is TGCGCCAGCAGCCAAGGGACAGGGGAAGCCAAAAACATTCAGTACTTC.